This T cell receptor (beta chain) appears in the sequencing data of a study of blood T cell repertoires in COVID-19. Measured with immunoSEQ multiplex PCR; TCRdb has only the in-frame clones, and not every one. The sample has 150,000 to 200,000 clones, 85% to 90% seen once; the top ten hold 0.7% to 0.95%. The CDR3 runs to 15 residues. The germline V gene has CDR1 SGHAT and CDR2 FQNNGV. The V gene end was trimmed by 4 bases and the J gene end by 8 bases; junction bases not matched to a gene: 10. The receptor's source is a woman in her seventies with acute or convalescent COVID-19. Source material: peripheral blood. The gene calls are TRBV11-2 and TRBJ1-4; 7 bases are a match to TRBD1. The CDR3 sequence is CASSSSRQGTEKLFF. CDR3 sequence (DNA): TGTGCCAGCAGCTCCTCGAGACAGGGAACCGAAAAACTGTTTTTT.